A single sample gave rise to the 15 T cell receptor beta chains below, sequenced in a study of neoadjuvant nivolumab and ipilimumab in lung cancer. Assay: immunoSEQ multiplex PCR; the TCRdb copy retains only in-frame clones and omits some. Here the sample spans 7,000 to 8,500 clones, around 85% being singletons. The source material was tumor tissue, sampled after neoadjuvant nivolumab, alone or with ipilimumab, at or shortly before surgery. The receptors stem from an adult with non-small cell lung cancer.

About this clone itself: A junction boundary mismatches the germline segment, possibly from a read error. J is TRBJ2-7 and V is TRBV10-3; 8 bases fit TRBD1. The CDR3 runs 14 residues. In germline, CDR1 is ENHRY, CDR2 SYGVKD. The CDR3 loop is CAIKGAGGSHEQYF. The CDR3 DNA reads TGTGCCATCAAGGGGGCAGGGGGCTCCCACGAGCAGTACTTC.

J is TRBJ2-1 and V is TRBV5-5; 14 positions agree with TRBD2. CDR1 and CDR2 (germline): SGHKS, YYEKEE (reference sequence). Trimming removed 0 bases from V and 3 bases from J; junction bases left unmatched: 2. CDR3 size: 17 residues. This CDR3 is CASSLEGLAGGYNEQFF. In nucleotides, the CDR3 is TGTGCCAGCAGCTTGGAAGGACTAGCGGGGGGCTACAATGAGCAGTTCTTC.

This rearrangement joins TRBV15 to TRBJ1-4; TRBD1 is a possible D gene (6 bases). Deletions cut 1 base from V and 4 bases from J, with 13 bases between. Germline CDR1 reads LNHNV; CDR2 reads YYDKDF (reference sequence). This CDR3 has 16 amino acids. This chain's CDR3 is CATSRVRTENNEKLFF. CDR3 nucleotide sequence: TGTGCCACCAGCAGAGTCCGGACAGAGAATAATGAAAAACTGTTTTTT.

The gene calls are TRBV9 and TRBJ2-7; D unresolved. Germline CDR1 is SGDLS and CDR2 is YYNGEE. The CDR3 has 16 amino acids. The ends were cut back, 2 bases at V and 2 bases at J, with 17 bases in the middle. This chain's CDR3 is CASSVAWDTATYEQYF. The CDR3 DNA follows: TGTGCCAGCAGCGTTGCATGGGATACGGCTACCTACGAGCAGTACTTC.

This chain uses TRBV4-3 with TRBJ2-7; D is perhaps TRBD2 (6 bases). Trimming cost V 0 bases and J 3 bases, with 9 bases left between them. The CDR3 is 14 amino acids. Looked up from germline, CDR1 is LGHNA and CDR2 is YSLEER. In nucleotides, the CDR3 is TGCGCCAGCAGCCAAGATGGGGGACTCTACGAGCAGTACTTC. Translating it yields CASSQDGGLYEQYF.

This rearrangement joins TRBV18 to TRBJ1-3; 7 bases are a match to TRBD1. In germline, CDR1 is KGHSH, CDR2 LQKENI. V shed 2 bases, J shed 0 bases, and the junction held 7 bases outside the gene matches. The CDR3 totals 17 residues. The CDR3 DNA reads TGTGCCAGCTCACCATTGGGACAGCTCTACTCTGGAAACACCATATATTTT. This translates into CASSPLGQLYSGNTIYF.

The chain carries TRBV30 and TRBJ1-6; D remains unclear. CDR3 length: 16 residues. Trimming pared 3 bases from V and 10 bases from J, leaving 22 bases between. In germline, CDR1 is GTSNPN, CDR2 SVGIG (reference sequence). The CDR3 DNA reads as TGTGCCTGGAGGGCCCGTGGCAGGACGAGAGGCTCACCCCTCCACTTT. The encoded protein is CAWRARGRTRGSPLHF. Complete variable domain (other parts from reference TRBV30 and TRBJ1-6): SQTIHQWPATLVQPVGSPLSLECTVEGTSNPNLYWYRQAAGRGLQLLFYSVGIGQISSEVPQNLSASRPQDRQFILSSKKLLLSDSGFYLCAWRARGRTRGSPLHFGNGTRLTVT.

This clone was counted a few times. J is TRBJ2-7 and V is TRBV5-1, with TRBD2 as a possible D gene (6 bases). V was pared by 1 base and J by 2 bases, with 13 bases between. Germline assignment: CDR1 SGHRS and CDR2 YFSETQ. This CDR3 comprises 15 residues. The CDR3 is CASSLNAGSAYEQYF. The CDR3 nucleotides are TGCGCCAGCAGCTTGAACGCGGGGTCCGCCTACGAGCAGTACTTC.

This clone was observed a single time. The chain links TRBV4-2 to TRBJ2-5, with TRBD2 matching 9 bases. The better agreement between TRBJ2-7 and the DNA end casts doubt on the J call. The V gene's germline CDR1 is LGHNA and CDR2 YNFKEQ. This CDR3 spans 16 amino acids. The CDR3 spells CASSPLWGLAIGEQYF. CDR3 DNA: TGTGCCAGCAGCCCCCTGTGGGGACTAGCAATAGGCGAGCAGTACTTC.

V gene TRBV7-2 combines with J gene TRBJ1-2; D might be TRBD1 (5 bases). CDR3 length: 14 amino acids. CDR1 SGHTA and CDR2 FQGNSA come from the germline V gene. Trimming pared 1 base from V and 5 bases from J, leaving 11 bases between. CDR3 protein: CASSLDRRLYGYTF. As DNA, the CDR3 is TGTGCCAGCAGCTTAGACAGGAGACTTTATGGCTACACCTTC. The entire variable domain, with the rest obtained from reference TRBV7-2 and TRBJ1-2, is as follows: GAGVSQSPSNKVTEKGKDVELRCDPISGHTALYWYRQSLGQGLEFLIYFQGNSAPDKSGLPSDRFSAERTGGSVSTLTIQRTQQEDSAVYLCASSLDRRLYGYTFGSGTRLTVV.

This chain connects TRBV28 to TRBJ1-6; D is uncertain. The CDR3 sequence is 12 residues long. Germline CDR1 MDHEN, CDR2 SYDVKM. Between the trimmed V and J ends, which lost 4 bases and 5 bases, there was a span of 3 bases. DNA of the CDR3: TGTGCCAGCAGTTCAAATAATTCACCCCTCCACTTT. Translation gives CASSSNNSPLHF.

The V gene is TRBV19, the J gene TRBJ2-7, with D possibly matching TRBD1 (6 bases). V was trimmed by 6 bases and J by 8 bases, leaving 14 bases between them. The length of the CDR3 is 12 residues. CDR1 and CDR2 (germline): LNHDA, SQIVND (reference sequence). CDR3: CASSPTGSKQYF. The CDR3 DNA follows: TGTGCCAGTAGCCCGACAGGATCAAAGCAGTACTTC.

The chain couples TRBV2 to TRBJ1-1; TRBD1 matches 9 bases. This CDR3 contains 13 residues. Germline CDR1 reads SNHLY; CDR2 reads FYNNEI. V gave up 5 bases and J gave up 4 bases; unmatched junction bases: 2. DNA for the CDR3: TGTGCCAGCAGTTGGACAGGGGTCACTGAAGCTTTCTTT. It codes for CASSWTGVTEAFF.

CDR3 DNA: TGTGCCAGCAGCTTGTTAGCAAACGAGGGTCAGCCCCAGCATTTT. This sequence encodes CASSLLANEGQPQHF. This sequence joins TRBV5-5 and TRBJ1-5, with D uncertain. The CDR3 consists of 15 residues. Germline CDR1 SGHKS, CDR2 YYEKEE (reference sequence). The V end lost 1 base, the J end lost 6 bases, and 14 bases lay between the germline ends. Filled out from reference TRBV5-5 and TRBJ1-5, the complete variable domain reads DAGVTQSPTHLIKTRGQQVTLRCSPISGHKSVSWYQQVLGQGPQFIFQYYEKEERGRGNFPDRFSARQFPNYSSELNVNALLLGDSALYLCASSLLANEGQPQHFGDGTRLSIL.

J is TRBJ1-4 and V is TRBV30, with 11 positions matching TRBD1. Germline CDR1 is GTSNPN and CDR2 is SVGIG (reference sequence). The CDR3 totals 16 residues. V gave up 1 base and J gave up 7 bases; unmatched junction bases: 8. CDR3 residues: CAWSEKVGTGGEKLFF. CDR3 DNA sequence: TGTGCCTGGAGTGAGAAAGTCGGGACAGGGGGTGAAAAACTGTTTTTT.